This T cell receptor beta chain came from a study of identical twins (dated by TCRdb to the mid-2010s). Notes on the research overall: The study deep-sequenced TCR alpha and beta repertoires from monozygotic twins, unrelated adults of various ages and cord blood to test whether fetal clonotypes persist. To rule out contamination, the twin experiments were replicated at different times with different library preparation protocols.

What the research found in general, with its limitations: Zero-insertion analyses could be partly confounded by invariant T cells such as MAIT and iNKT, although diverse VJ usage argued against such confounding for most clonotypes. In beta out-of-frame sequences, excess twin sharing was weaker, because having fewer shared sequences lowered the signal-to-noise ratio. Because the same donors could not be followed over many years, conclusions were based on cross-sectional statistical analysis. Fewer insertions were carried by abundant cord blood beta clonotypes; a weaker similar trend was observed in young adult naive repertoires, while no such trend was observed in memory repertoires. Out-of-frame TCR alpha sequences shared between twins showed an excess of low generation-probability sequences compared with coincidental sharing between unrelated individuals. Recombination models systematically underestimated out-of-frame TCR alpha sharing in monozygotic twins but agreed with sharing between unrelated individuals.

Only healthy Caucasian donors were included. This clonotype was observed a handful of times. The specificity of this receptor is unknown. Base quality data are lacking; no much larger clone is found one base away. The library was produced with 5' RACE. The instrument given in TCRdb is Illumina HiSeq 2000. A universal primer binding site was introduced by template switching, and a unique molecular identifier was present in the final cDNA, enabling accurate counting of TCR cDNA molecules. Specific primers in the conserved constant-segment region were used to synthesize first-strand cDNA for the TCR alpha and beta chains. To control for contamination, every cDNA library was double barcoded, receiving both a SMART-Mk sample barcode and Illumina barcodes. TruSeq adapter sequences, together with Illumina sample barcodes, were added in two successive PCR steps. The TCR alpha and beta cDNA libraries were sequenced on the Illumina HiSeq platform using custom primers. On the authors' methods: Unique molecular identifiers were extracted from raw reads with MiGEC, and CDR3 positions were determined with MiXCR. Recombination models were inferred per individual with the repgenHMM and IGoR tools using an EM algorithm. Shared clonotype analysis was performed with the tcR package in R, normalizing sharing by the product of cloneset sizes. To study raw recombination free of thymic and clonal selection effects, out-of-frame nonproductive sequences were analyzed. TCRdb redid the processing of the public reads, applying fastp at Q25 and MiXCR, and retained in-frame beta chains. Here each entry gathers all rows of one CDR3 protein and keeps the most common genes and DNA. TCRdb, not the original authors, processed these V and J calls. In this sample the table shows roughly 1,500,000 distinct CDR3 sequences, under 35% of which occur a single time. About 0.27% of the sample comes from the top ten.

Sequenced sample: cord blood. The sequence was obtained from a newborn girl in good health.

The nucleotides are TGTGCCAGCAGTCCCACCGCAATAGCCGACTCCTACAATGAGCAGTTCTTC. The resulting protein is CASSPTAIADSYNEQFF. The rearrangement combines TRBV27 with TRBJ2-1; no D gene is confidently identified. The germline ends are 17 bases apart after V is trimmed by 5 bases and J by 0 bases. Including the terminal cysteine and phenylalanine, the CDR3 comprises 17 residues. Kept here is only the CDR3 DNA, which spans 51 bases and is read in frame from base 1. For CDR1 and CDR2, the germline V gene (reference sequence) lists MNHEY and SMNVEV.